This T cell receptor beta chain was sequenced in a study of T cell repertoires in aging, cancer and after chemotherapy. Study-level information: Patients with chronic lymphocytic leukemia were sampled before and after fludarabine- or bendamustine-based chemotherapy.

TRB rearrangements spanning V, D and J were amplified using mixed TRB-A/B primers. Using its own MiXCR run on the multiplex PCR reads, TCRdb lists one record per CDR3 protein. The table lists around 6,500 distinct CDR3 sequences, 22% of them singletons. This clonotype is categorized as medium-sized. Its target is not known. Germline V CDR1 and CDR2: LNHDA, SQIVND (reference sequence). V gave up 5 bases and J gave up 0 bases, with 11 bases separating them. CDR3 length equals 14 residues. Amplification of TCR beta used genomic DNA extracted from peripheral blood. Study results and limitations: In healthy donors, age-related TCR diversity loss mainly reflected lost richness. These repertoire data do not allow conclusions about immunological memory after chemotherapy.

The chain recombines TRBV19 with TRBJ2-7, with D unclear. The TCR was taken from a human donor with a blood cancer. Sample: blood. This CDR3 reads CASSGEQSSYEQYF. The CDR3, as DNA: TGTGCCAGTAGTGGCGAGCAGAGCTCCTACGAGCAGTACTTC.